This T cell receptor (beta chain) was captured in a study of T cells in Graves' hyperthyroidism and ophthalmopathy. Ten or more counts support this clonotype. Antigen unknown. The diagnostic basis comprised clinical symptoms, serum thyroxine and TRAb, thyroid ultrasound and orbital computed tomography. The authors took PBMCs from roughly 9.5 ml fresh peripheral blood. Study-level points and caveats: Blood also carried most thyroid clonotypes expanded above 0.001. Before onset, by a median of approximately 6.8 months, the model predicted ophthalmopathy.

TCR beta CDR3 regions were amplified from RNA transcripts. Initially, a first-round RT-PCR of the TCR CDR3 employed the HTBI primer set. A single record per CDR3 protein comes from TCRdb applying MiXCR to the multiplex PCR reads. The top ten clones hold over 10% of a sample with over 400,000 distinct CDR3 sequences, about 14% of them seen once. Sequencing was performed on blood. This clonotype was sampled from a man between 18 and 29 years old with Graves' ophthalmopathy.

In DNA, the CDR3 is TGCGCCAGCAGCTTGGGGGGAGGAGTTTTCCCTTTGAACACTGAAGCTTTCTTT. It is translated as CASSLGGGVFPLNTEAFF. This rearrangement joins TRBV5-1 to TRBJ1-1; D unclear. V dropped 0 bases and J dropped 0 bases, with 18 bases sitting between them. In germline, CDR1 is SGHRS, CDR2 YFSETQ. The CDR3 runs 18 residues.